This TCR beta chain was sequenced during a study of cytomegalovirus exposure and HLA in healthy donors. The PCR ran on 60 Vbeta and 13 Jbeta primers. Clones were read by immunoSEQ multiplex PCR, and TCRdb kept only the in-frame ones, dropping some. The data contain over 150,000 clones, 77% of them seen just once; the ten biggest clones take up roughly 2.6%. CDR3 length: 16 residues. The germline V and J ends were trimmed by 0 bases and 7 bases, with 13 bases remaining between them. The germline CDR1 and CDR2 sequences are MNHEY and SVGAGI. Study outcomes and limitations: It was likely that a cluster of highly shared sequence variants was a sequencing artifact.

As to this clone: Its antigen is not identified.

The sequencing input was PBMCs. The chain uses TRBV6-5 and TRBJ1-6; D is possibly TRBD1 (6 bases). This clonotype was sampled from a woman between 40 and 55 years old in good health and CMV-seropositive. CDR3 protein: CASSYSNRQGNSPLHF. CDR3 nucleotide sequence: TGTGCCAGCAGTTACTCGAATAGGCAGGGGAATTCACCCCTCCACTTT.